These T cell receptor beta chains were read from a single sample in a study of blood T cell repertoires in COVID-19. Measured with immunoSEQ multiplex PCR; TCRdb has only the in-frame clones, and not every one. Here the sample spans 180,000 or so clones, over 75% being singletons. The sequenced sample was peripheral blood. The source is a woman older than 75 with acute or convalescent COVID-19. CDR3s include the opening cysteine and the closing phenylalanine or tryptophan. The D gene is left open where the match is weak. Where a row states a size, it is once, few, many or the class of an expanded clone; other rows omit it.

.	.	TRBV11-3	TRBJ1-1	CASSLVEHRQDTEAFF	TGTGCCAGCAGCTTAGTCGAACACCGACAGGACACTGAAGCTTTCTTT
TRBD1	.	TRBV28	TRBJ1-5	CASSIPGGPDQPQHF	TGTGCCAGCAGCATTCCAGGGGGCCCGGATCAGCCCCAGCATTTT
TRBD1	.	TRBV2	TRBJ2-3	CASSPGGQGNTDTQYF	TGTGCCAGCAGTCCCGGGGGACAGGGGAACACAGATACGCAGTATTTT
TRBD1	.	TRBV28	TRBJ1-5	CASSFQGAEQPQHF	TGTGCCAGCAGTTTTCAGGGGGCGGAGCAGCCCCAGCATTTT
.	few	TRBV7-2	TRBJ1-3	CASKTGWGGNTIYF	TGTGCCAGCAAAACAGGGTGGGGCGGAAACACCATATATTTT
.	.	TRBV3-1/TRBV3-2	TRBJ2-1	CATTTDYNEQFF	TGTGCCACTACGACAGATTACAATGAGCAGTTCTTC
TRBD1	.	TRBV29-1	TRBJ2-7	CSVGLDRGREQYF	TGCAGCGTTGGGCTAGACAGGGGGCGCGAGCAGTACTTC
.	.	TRBV6-5	TRBJ1-1	CASSYQARSNTEAFF	TGTGCCAGCAGTTACCAGGCAAGGTCTAACACTGAAGCTTTCTTT
.	.	TRBV2	TRBJ1-4	CASRDGHQATNEKLFF	TGTGCCAGCAGGGACGGACACCAGGCAACTAATGAAAAACTGTTTTTT
.	.	TRBV19	TRBJ1-5	CASSSNRVRGDQPQHF	TGTGCCAGTAGTTCGAACAGGGTGAGAGGCGATCAGCCCCAGCATTTT
.	.	TRBV18	TRBJ2-7	CASSPGQDLHEQYF	TGTGCCAGCTCACCAGGGCAGGATCTTCACGAGCAGTACTTC
TRBD1	once	TRBV7-2	TRBJ1-2	CASSLSGQGIYGYTF	TGTGCCAGCAGCTTATCGGGACAGGGAATCTATGGCTACACCTTC
TRBD1	.	TRBV15	TRBJ2-3	CATSGRTGYGTDTQYF	TGTGCCACCAGCGGACGGACAGGGTATGGGACAGATACGCAGTATTTT
.	.	TRBV5-1	TRBJ2-3	CASSLAPGRETDTQYF	TGCGCCAGCAGCTTGGCACCAGGAAGGGAGACAGATACGCAGTATTTT
.	few	TRBV30	TRBJ1-2	CACPRGVVYGYTF	TGTGCCTGCCCCAGGGGCGTCGTCTATGGCTACACCTTC
.	.	TRBV4-3	TRBJ2-1	CASSQSGGYEQFF	TGCGCCAGCAGCCAATCAGGGGGGTATGAGCAGTTCTTC
TRBD1	.	TRBV12-3/TRBV12-4	TRBJ1-2	CASRVGQGYGYTF	TGTGCCAGCAGGGTGGGACAGGGCTATGGCTACACCTTC
TRBD1	.	TRBV6-1	TRBJ2-7	CASSEWDRQTYEQYF	TGTGCCAGCAGTGAATGGGACAGACAAACCTACGAGCAGTACTTC
TRBD2	.	TRBV2	TRBJ2-5	CASSALGTSGRYF	TGTGCCAGCAGCGCCTTAGGGACTAGCGGGCGGTACTTC
.	.	TRBV4-1	TRBJ2-5	CASSQFPETQYF	TGCGCCAGCAGCCAATTCCCGGAGACCCAGTACTTC
TRBD1	.	TRBV5-4	TRBJ1-5	CASSRDRERPQHF	TGTGCCAGCAGCCGGGACAGGGAGCGGCCCCAGCATTTT
TRBD2	.	TRBV3-1/TRBV3-2	TRBJ2-7	CASSQAAGGPYEQYF	TGTGCCAGCAGCCAAGCAGCGGGAGGGCCCTACGAGCAGTACTTC
.	.	TRBV19	TRBJ2-1	CASQAGEYNEQFF	TGTGCCAGTCAGGCAGGGGAGTACAATGAGCAGTTCTTC
.	.	TRBV19	TRBJ2-7	CASGFWRGEQYF	TGTGCCAGTGGGTTCTGGCGAGGCGAGCAGTACTTC
.	once	TRBV20-1	TRBJ1-1	CSARDMGQAFF	TGCAGTGCTAGAGACATGGGCCAAGCTTTCTTT
.	.	TRBV5-1	TRBJ1-2	CASSSSGGAGYGYTF	TGCGCCAGCAGCTCCTCCGGCGGGGCAGGCTATGGCTACACCTTC
.	.	TRBV6-1	TRBJ2-3	CASSDYGLTDTQYF	TGTGCCAGCAGTGATTACGGACTCACAGATACGCAGTATTTT
TRBD1	once	TRBV7-2	TRBJ2-1	CASSIGTGSNEQFF	TGTGCCAGCAGCATCGGGACAGGGAGCAATGAGCAGTTCTTC
TRBD1	once	TRBV5-1	TRBJ2-3	CASRVDRGVSTDTQYF	TGCGCCAGCAGGGTTGACAGGGGAGTTAGCACAGATACGCAGTATTTT
.	.	TRBV2	TRBJ1-1	CASSEDGGGNTEAFF	TGTGCCAGCAGTGAAGATGGGGGGGGAAACACTGAAGCTTTCTTT
TRBD2	.	TRBV6-2/TRBV6-3	TRBJ2-2	CASSPGTSGGGPGELFF	TGTGCCAGCAGCCCTGGGACTAGCGGGGGGGGCCCCGGGGAGCTGTTTTTT
.	once	TRBV18	TRBJ1-1	CASSPRIGGRTEAFF	TGTGCCAGCTCACCAAGGATTGGGGGCAGGACTGAAGCTTTCTTT
TRBD1	.	TRBV7-2	TRBJ1-3	CASSLAGTGVGNTIYF	TGTGCCAGCAGCTTAGCCGGGACAGGGGTCGGAAACACCATATATTTT
.	.	TRBV7-8	TRBJ2-2	CASSSSLSGELFF	TGTGCCAGCAGCTCCTCCCTATCCGGGGAGCTGTTTTTT
.	.	TRBV29-1	TRBJ2-7	CSVGKAGKIYEQYF	TGCAGCGTGGGAAAGGCAGGGAAGATCTACGAGCAGTACTTC
TRBD2	.	TRBV18	TRBJ2-7	CASSPGLAGGAHEQYF	TGTGCCAGCTCACCCGGACTAGCGGGAGGAGCCCACGAGCAGTACTTC
.	.	TRBV7-2	TRBJ2-7	CASSLAGQYEQYF	TGTGCCAGCAGCTTGGCAGGGCAATACGAGCAGTACTTC
.	.	TRBV19	TRBJ2-3	CASSIRGSSTDTQYF	TGTGCCAGTAGTATAAGGGGTTCTAGCACAGATACGCAGTATTTT
.	.	TRBV19	TRBJ2-3	CASSMSRILTDTQYF	TGTGCCAGTAGTATGTCCAGGATCCTCACAGATACGCAGTATTTT
.	.	TRBV29-1	TRBJ1-1	CSALGGRYTEAFF	TGCAGCGCCCTGGGCGGGAGGTACACTGAAGCTTTCTTT
TRBD1	.	TRBV29-1	TRBJ1-2	CSVDDRAGYGYTF	TGCAGCGTCGATGACAGGGCCGGCTATGGCTACACCTTC
.	.	TRBV9	TRBJ2-4	CASSITTGSPGIQYF	TGTGCCAGCAGCATAACCACAGGATCCCCGGGCATTCAGTACTTC
.	.	TRBV19	TRBJ2-2	CASSIQGTGELFF	TGTGCCAGTAGTATCCAGGGCACCGGGGAGCTGTTTTTT
TRBD1	.	TRBV18	TRBJ1-5	CASSPRTGPSNQPQHF	TGTGCCAGCTCACCGCGGACAGGGCCTAGCAATCAGCCCCAGCATTTT
.	.	TRBV5-1	TRBJ2-1	CASSLSGSSYNEQFF	TGCGCCAGCAGCTTGAGCGGTAGCTCCTACAATGAGCAGTTCTTC
.	.	TRBV18	TRBJ1-2	CASSPRMTSEGNGYTF	TGTGCCAGCTCACCACGTATGACTTCGGAGGGGAATGGCTACACCTTC
.	.	TRBV7-9	TRBJ1-3	CASSSPGLAGNTIYF	TGTGCCAGCAGCTCTCCGGGTCTGGCTGGAAACACCATATATTTT
TRBD1	.	TRBV24-1	TRBJ2-3	CATSDPQGAFGDTQYF	TGTGCCACCAGTGACCCACAGGGGGCTTTTGGAGATACGCAGTATTTT
.	.	TRBV29-1	TRBJ2-3	CSVENPVSGGNKDTQYF	TGCAGCGTTGAAAACCCCGTATCGGGGGGCAATAAGGATACGCAGTATTTT
TRBD1	.	TRBV27	TRBJ1-6	CASSLSNRGPSPLHF	TGTGCCAGCAGTTTATCAAACAGGGGGCCGAGCCCCCTCCACTTT
TRBD1	.	TRBV4-1	TRBJ1-4	CASSPTGTGGEKLFF	TGCGCCAGCAGCCCAACCGGGACAGGGGGTGAAAAACTGTTTTTT
TRBD1	once	TRBV4-1	TRBJ2-5	CASSRKTGGGETQYF	TGCGCCAGCAGCCGCAAAACAGGGGGAGGAGAGACCCAGTACTTC
TRBD1	few	TRBV7-3	TRBJ2-7	CASRVRDSEQYF	TGTGCCAGCAGGGTCCGGGACAGCGAGCAGTACTTC